The 11 T cell receptor beta chains below all came from one sample that was sequenced in a study of OX40 agonist ivuxolimab in advanced cancers. This table comes from immunoSEQ multiplex PCR, and its TCRdb copy is limited to in-frame clones, with some not included. Among roughly 89,000 clones, 85% to 90% were seen once, and the ten largest hold 6% to 7.5%. The source was CD4+ or CD8+ T cells sorted from blood, collected in a trial of the OX40 agonist ivuxolimab. Receptors were obtained from an adult with an advanced solid tumor such as melanoma, head and neck, liver or kidney cancer.

The gene calls are TRBV28 and TRBJ2-5, with TRBD1 matching 10 bases. The germline gives CDR1 MDHEN, CDR2 SYDVKM. CDR3 size: 15 residues. Germline trimming cut 3 bases from V and 5 bases from J; bases unmatched to any gene: 6. CDR3 coding DNA: TGTGCCAGCAGTTTTGGACAGGGGGAAGCGGAGACCCAGTACTTC. Translation: CASSFGQGEAETQYF.

This sequence joins TRBV9 and TRBJ2-5, with TRBD1 matching over 10 bases. The CDR3 runs 15 residues. Trimming cost V 2 bases and J 4 bases; bases outside gene matches: 5. Per the germline V gene, CDR1 is SGDLS and CDR2 is YYNGEE. CDR3 region: CASSVGTGVGETQYF. Here the CDR3 DNA reads TGTGCCAGCAGCGTGGGGACAGGGGTGGGAGAGACCCAGTACTTC.

The chain employs TRBV25-1 and TRBJ1-1, with TRBD1 identical over 7 bases. This CDR3 comprises 16 residues. V gave up 8 bases and J gave up 4 bases; unmatched junction bases: 16. Germline V gene sequence: CDR1 MGHDK, CDR2 SYGVNS. This chain's CDR3 is CASEDRVNIACTEAFF. In DNA form, the CDR3 reads TGTGCCAGCGAAGACAGGGTGAACATCGCGTGCACTGAAGCTTTCTTT.

The V gene is TRBV19, the J gene TRBJ1-1, with TRBD1 matching over 8 bases. The CDR3 extends over 15 amino acids. CDR1 and CDR2 (germline): LNHDA, SQIVND (reference sequence). The trim removed 4 bases at V and 4 bases at J, leaving 8 bases unmatched. This chain's CDR3 is CASSSTGGVGTEAFF. CDR3 bases: TGTGCCAGTAGTAGTACAGGGGGGGTTGGCACTGAAGCTTTCTTT. Looking up the rest from reference TRBV19 and TRBJ1-1 gives the full variable domain: DGGITQSPKYLFRKEGQNVTLSCEQNLNHDAMYWYRQDPGQGLRLIYYSQIVNDFQKGDIAEGYSVSREKKESFPLTVTSAQKNPTAFYLCASSSTGGVGTEAFFGQGTRLTVV.

The CDR3 region is CSVDGGTDTQYF. CDR3 DNA sequence: TGCAGCGTTGATGGCGGGACTGATACGCAGTATTTT. The genes are TRBV29-1 and TRBJ2-3, with D possibly TRBD2 on 6 matching bases. Germline V gene sequence: CDR1 SQVTM, CDR2 ANQGSEA. Trimming left V 3 bases short and J 6 bases short, with 10 bases between. The CDR3 extends over 12 amino acids.

The chain links TRBV5-1 to TRBJ2-7, with 12 bases aligning to TRBD1. The J segment lost 2 bases and the V segment lost 3 bases, leaving 3 bases of the junction unmatched. This CDR3 comprises 15 residues. Germline CDR1 and CDR2: SGHRS and YFSETQ. This CDR3 reads CASSWGTGGPYEQYF. CDR3 nucleotides: TGCGCCAGCAGCTGGGGGACAGGGGGCCCCTACGAGCAGTACTTC.

This sequence joins TRBV2 and TRBJ2-1; 11 positions agree with TRBD2. Germline V gives CDR1 SNHLY, CDR2 FYNNEI. Losses at the gene ends were 10 bases for V and 2 bases for J; bases not matched to a gene: 4. The CDR3 spans 14 residues. The CDR3 loop reads CAILTSGTYNEQFF. DNA for the CDR3: TGTGCCATCCTGACTAGCGGGACCTACAATGAGCAGTTCTTC.

V and J are TRBV27 and TRBJ1-1, with a possible D match to TRBD1 (6 bases). The germline gives CDR1 MNHEY, CDR2 SMNVEV (reference sequence). V dropped 5 bases and J dropped 6 bases, with 7 bases sitting between them. This CDR3 region has 11 residues. This chain's CDR3 is CASSQGPEAFF. For the CDR3, the DNA is TGTGCCAGCAGTCAGGGGCCTGAAGCTTTCTTT.

The chain is built from TRBV14 and TRBJ1-4, with D perhaps TRBD1 (5 bases). Germline V gives CDR1 SGHDN, CDR2 FVKESK. The CDR3 runs 16 residues. V gave up 0 bases and J gave up 8 bases, with 16 bases separating them. CDR3 sequence reads: CASSQDIGDPGEKLFF. As DNA, the CDR3 is TGTGCCAGCAGCCAAGATATAGGGGACCCCGGAGAAAAACTGTTTTTT.

This chain uses TRBV19 with TRBJ2-1; D may be TRBD1 (6 bases). The V and J ends lost 6 bases and 6 bases respectively, with 18 bases between them. The CDR3 is made up of 15 amino acids. Germline V CDR1 and CDR2: LNHDA, SQIVND (reference sequence). Here the CDR3 DNA reads TGTGCCAGTAGGACGGACAGTTATGTGGGCAATGAGCAGTTCTTC. Translation: CASRTDSYVGNEQFF.

This clone was counted a single time. This chain links TRBV27 with TRBJ1-5; weak D call: TRBD1 (6 bases). The CDR3 runs 16 residues. Germline CDR1 and CDR2: MNHEY and SMNVEV (reference sequence). The germline V and J ends were trimmed by 1 base and 0 bases, with 10 bases remaining between them. The DNA of the CDR3 is TGTGCCAGCAGTTTATTAGCAGGGGTTAGCAATCAGCCCCAGCATTTT. It is translated as CASSLLAGVSNQPQHF.